A single sample gave rise to the 18 T cell receptor beta chains below, sequenced in a study of blood T cells in healthy people across ages. For the second PCR, which ran for 7 to 11 cycles, a sample-barcoded 5' primer and a J-beta primer mix were used. Each CDR3 protein is one row after TCRdb ran MiXCR on the 5' RACE reads. The sample lists just under 550,000 distinct CDR3 sequences, under 30% occurring once. The same sample was also used in a study of T cells of mothers and their children.

The sequenced sample consisted of blood. The receptor set was obtained from a boy younger than 18 in good health.

This clonotype was picked up a small number of times. V and J are TRBV12-3 or TRBV12-4 and TRBJ2-5; no reliable D call. The CDR3 is made up of 11 amino acids. V lost 6 bases to trimming and J lost 7 bases, with 9 bases between them. Here the CDR3 reads CASSPKRTQYF. CDR3 in DNA: TGTGCCAGCAGCCCTAAAAGGACCCAGTACTTC.

Only one count was recorded for this clonotype. V gene TRBV6-2 or TRBV6-3 combines with J gene TRBJ1-5; 7 nucleotides line up with TRBD1. The germline gives CDR1 MNHEY, CDR2 SVGEGT. V shed 2 bases, J shed 2 bases, and the junction held 6 bases outside the gene matches. The CDR3 extends over 16 amino acids. CDR3 coding DNA: TGTGCCAGCAGTTACCCCAGGGACAGTCGCAATCAGCCCCAGCATTTT. Its translation: CASSYPRDSRNQPQHF.

The J gene is TRBJ1-2, the V gene TRBV28, with D tentatively TRBD1 (5 bases). The CDR3 contains 16 residues. Trimming took 10 bases from V and 1 from J, leaving 22 bases between them. Germline V gene sequence: CDR1 MDHEN, CDR2 SYDVKM. CDR3 in DNA: TGTGCCACCAATAGGGACGGATCCCAGCTTAACTATGGCTACACCTTC. Translation gives CATNRDGSQLNYGYTF.

This clonotype was observed a few times. For the CDR3, the DNA is TGTGCCAGCAGCCCGCTGGGAACCACCAGGGGTGGCGAGCAGTACTTC. It is translated as CASSPLGTTRGGEQYF. The chain employs TRBV7-3 and TRBJ2-7, with D maybe TRBD1 (6 bases). Per the germline V gene, CDR1 is SGHTA and CDR2 is FQGTGA. Trimming left V 5 bases short and J 6 bases short, with 23 bases between. This CDR3 is built from 16 residues.

The rearrangement joins TRBV5-1 to TRBJ1-4, with unresolved D. Trimming pared 0 bases from V and 7 bases from J, leaving 7 bases between. Germline CDR1 and CDR2: SGHRS and YFSETQ. The CDR3 runs 13 residues. CDR3 DNA sequence: TGCGCCAGCAGCTTGGGAGGGATTGAAAAACTGTTTTTT. Amino acid sequence: CASSLGGIEKLFF. The entire variable domain, with the rest obtained from reference TRBV5-1 and TRBJ1-4, is as follows: KAGVTQTPRYLIKTRGQQVTLSCSPISGHRSVSWYQQTPGQGLQFLFEYFSETQRNKGNFPGRFSGRQFSNSRSEMNVSTLELGDSALYLCASSLGGIEKLFFGSGTQLSVL.

This clonotype turned up a few times. CDR3 bases: TGCAGTGCCCCCCCCGAGGGTCTGAACACTGAAGCTTTCTTT. Encoded protein: CSAPPEGLNTEAFF. V gene TRBV20-1 combines with J gene TRBJ1-1; the D is unclear. The V gene's germline CDR1 is DFQATT and CDR2 SNEGSKA (reference sequence). Trimming removed 6 bases from V and 0 bases from J, with 14 bases in between. This CDR3 contains 14 residues.

The V gene is TRBV21-1, the J gene TRBJ2-4; whether TRBD1, the table's D call, matches the DNA was not checked. TRBV21-1 is marked as a pseudogene. The CDR3 spans 10 residues. CDR3 protein: CASSKCGAAF. The CDR3 bases are TGTGCCAGCAGCAAATGCGGGGCGGCCTTC.

The chain carries TRBV7-9 and TRBJ1-2, with D unresolved. Looked up from germline, CDR1 is SEHNR and CDR2 is FQNEAQ (reference sequence). V was clipped by 8 bases and J by 3 bases, with 13 bases between them. The CDR3 has 13 residues. DNA for the CDR3: TGTGCCAGCTTCCAGGTCTCCTACTATGGCTACACCTTC. Its protein product is CASFQVSYYGYTF. The whole variable domain, remainder taken from reference TRBV7-9 and TRBJ1-2, is DTGVSQNPRHKITKRGQNVTFRCDPISEHNRLYWYRQTLGQGPEFLTYFQNEAQLEKSRLLSDRFSAERPKGSFSTLEIQRTEQGDSAMYLCASFQVSYYGYTFGSGTRLTVV.

J is TRBJ2-5 and V is TRBV3-1; 10 bases are shared with TRBD2. The J call is in doubt because the DNA end fits TRBJ2-7 better. CDR1 LGHDT and CDR2 YNNKEL come from the germline V gene (reference sequence). The CDR3 is made up of 14 amino acids. CDR3 protein: CASSQGTSGDEQYF. The CDR3 bases are TGTGCCAGCAGCCAAGGGACTAGCGGCGACGAGCAGTACTTC.

A few counts support this clonotype. The rearrangement links TRBV5-6 to TRBJ2-1; D is ambiguous. V was shortened by 3 bases and J by 7 bases, with 20 bases between the two germline ends. The germline V gene encodes CDR1 SGHDT and CDR2 YYEEEE. The CDR3 covers 16 residues. Here the CDR3 reads CASSSLQWMPTNEQFF. As DNA, the CDR3 is TGTGCCAGCAGCTCCTTACAGTGGATGCCGACGAATGAGCAGTTCTTC.

V and J are TRBV7-9 and TRBJ1-6, with 7 nucleotides matching TRBD1. Losses at the gene ends were 1 base for V and 7 bases for J; bases not matched to a gene: 4. Germline lookup yields CDR1 SEHNR and CDR2 FQNEAQ (reference sequence). The CDR3 length is 15 residues. CDR3 sequence: CASSLVRGGNSPLHF. In DNA, the CDR3 is TGTGCCAGCAGCTTAGTCAGGGGGGGAAATTCACCCCTCCACTTT.

This clonotype was seen a handful of times. This rearrangement joins TRBV7-3 to TRBJ2-7; D is perhaps TRBD2 (6 bases). Germline-derived CDR1 and CDR2 are SGHTA and FQGTGA. Trimming removed 2 bases at V and 0 bases at J, with 14 bases between. CDR3 length equals 16 residues. The CDR3 sequence is CASSLDSGLSSYEQYF. CDR3 nucleotides: TGTGCCAGCAGCTTAGATAGCGGTCTTAGCTCCTACGAGCAGTACTTC.

The CDR3 protein is CASSQDLIAAGPREQYF. The CDR3 DNA is TGCGCCAGCAGCCAAGATCTAATCGCAGCGGGACCAAGGGAGCAGTACTTC. The rearrangement uses TRBV4-3 and TRBJ2-7, with 7 bases aligning to TRBD2. The CDR3 consists of 17 residues. Germline V lookup: CDR1 LGHNA, CDR2 YSLEER. V lost 0 bases and J lost 7; bases outside the gene matches: 15.

The DNA for the CDR3 is TGCAGTGCTAGAGATCGAGCTAACATTCAGTACTTC. This translates into CSARDRANIQYF. The chain joins TRBV20-1 to TRBJ2-4; D not certain. The V gene's germline CDR1 is DFQATT and CDR2 SNEGSKA (reference sequence). V was pared by 0 bases and J by 7 bases, with 7 bases between. This CDR3 spans 12 amino acids.

The chain couples TRBV11-2 to TRBJ2-2, with a possible D match to TRBD1 (5 bases). V was shortened by 5 bases and J by 5 bases, with 15 bases between the two germline ends. The CDR3 covers 15 residues. Germline CDR1 is SGHAT and CDR2 is FQNNGV. CDR3 DNA sequence: TGTGCCAGCAGCGTCCAGGGCAGGAAAACCGGGGAGCTGTTTTTT. Protein sequence: CASSVQGRKTGELFF.

V is TRBV9 and J is TRBJ1-1; tentatively, D is TRBD1 (5 bases). V was clipped by 2 bases and J by 7 bases, with 12 bases between them. CDR1 and CDR2 (germline): SGDLS, YYNGEE. The CDR3 runs to 13 residues. The CDR3 region is CASSVRGLGEAFF. DNA of the CDR3: TGTGCCAGCAGCGTCCGGGGCTTAGGTGAAGCTTTCTTT.

This clonotype was found a few times. The J gene is TRBJ2-7, the V gene TRBV7-8, with 8 bases lining up with TRBD1. The CDR3 consists of 14 residues. V gave up 1 base and J gave up 6 bases; unmatched junction bases: 5. The germline V gene has CDR1 SGHVS and CDR2 FQNEAQ. Written as DNA, the CDR3 is TGTGCCAGCAGCTTAGGACAGGGGATTATCGAGCAGTACTTC. As protein: CASSLGQGIIEQYF.

V is TRBV10-3 and J is TRBJ1-1, with TRBD1 matching 9 bases. J lost 5 bases, V lost 3 bases, and 7 bases had no gene match. Germline V gene lookup returns CDR1 ENHRY and CDR2 SYGVKD. The CDR3 covers 15 residues. The CDR3: CAISDMGTGKTEAFF. DNA for the CDR3: TGTGCCATCAGTGATATGGGGACAGGGAAGACTGAAGCTTTCTTT.